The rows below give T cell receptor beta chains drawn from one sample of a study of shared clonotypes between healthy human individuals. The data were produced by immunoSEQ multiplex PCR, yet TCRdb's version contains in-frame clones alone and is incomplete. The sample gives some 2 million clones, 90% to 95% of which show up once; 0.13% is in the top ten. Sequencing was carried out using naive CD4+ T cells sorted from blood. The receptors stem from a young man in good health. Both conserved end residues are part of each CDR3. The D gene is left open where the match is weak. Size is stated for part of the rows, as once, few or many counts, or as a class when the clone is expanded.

CDR3 protein: CASSRTGRGYTF; clone size: once; CDR3 length: 12; J gene: TRBJ1-2; V gene: TRBV6-1; D gene: TRBD1
CDR3 protein: CASSSVTGNPYNEQFF; clone size: NA; CDR3 length: 16; J gene: TRBJ2-1; V gene: TRBV7-8; D gene: TRBD1
CDR3 protein: CASSPGTGVSTNEKLFF; clone size: NA; CDR3 length: 17; J gene: TRBJ1-4; V gene: TRBV27; D gene: TRBD1
CDR3 protein: CASSLNQPQHF; clone size: NA; CDR3 length: 11; J gene: TRBJ1-5; V gene: TRBV28; D gene: NA
CDR3 protein: CASAGRGSIGELFF; clone size: NA; CDR3 length: 14; J gene: TRBJ2-2; V gene: TRBV9; D gene: NA
CDR3 protein: CASSPGQGGSLGGYTF; clone size: NA; CDR3 length: 16; J gene: TRBJ1-2; V gene: TRBV5-1; D gene: TRBD1
CDR3 protein: CASSPLTLAGITDTQYF; clone size: NA; CDR3 length: 17; J gene: TRBJ2-3; V gene: TRBV4-1; D gene: TRBD2
CDR3 protein: CASSPPPPGRGYTF; clone size: NA; CDR3 length: 14; J gene: TRBJ1-2; V gene: TRBV18; D gene: NA
CDR3 protein: CASSLDLQVSYNEQFF; clone size: NA; CDR3 length: 16; J gene: TRBJ2-1; V gene: TRBV11-2; D gene: NA
CDR3 protein: CSVRLAGGNTQYF; clone size: NA; CDR3 length: 13; J gene: TRBJ2-3; V gene: TRBV29-1; D gene: TRBD2
CDR3 protein: CASSLDGQGRYEQYF; clone size: NA; CDR3 length: 15; J gene: TRBJ2-7; V gene: TRBV5-1; D gene: TRBD1
CDR3 protein: CAGTEAETGLNEQFF; clone size: once; CDR3 length: 15; J gene: TRBJ2-1; V gene: TRBV5-4; D gene: TRBD1
CDR3 protein: CASSPERLGYGYTF; clone size: NA; CDR3 length: 14; J gene: TRBJ1-2; V gene: TRBV18; D gene: NA
CDR3 protein: CASSPRTVNYGYTF; clone size: once; CDR3 length: 14; J gene: TRBJ1-2; V gene: TRBV2; D gene: NA
CDR3 protein: CASRDSGAPYEQYF; clone size: NA; CDR3 length: 14; J gene: TRBJ2-7; V gene: TRBV2; D gene: TRBD2
CDR3 protein: CASSSVGRSTEAFF; clone size: NA; CDR3 length: 14; J gene: TRBJ1-1; V gene: TRBV6-5; D gene: NA
CDR3 protein: CASSRSSTRLNTEAFF; clone size: NA; CDR3 length: 16; J gene: TRBJ1-1; V gene: TRBV4-1; D gene: NA
CDR3 protein: CAWSQSGEMEQYF; clone size: once; CDR3 length: 13; J gene: TRBJ2-7; V gene: TRBV30; D gene: NA
CDR3 protein: CASSYWGGFDHYGYTF; clone size: once; CDR3 length: 16; J gene: TRBJ1-2; V gene: TRBV28; D gene: NA
CDR3 protein: CASSLWGGGEKLFF; clone size: NA; CDR3 length: 14; J gene: TRBJ1-4; V gene: TRBV10-2; D gene: NA
CDR3 protein: CASSNSGTERDEQYF; clone size: NA; CDR3 length: 15; J gene: TRBJ2-7; V gene: TRBV21-1; D gene: NA
CDR3 protein: CASSLEGTGFGYTF; clone size: NA; CDR3 length: 14; J gene: TRBJ1-2; V gene: TRBV11-2; D gene: TRBD1
CDR3 protein: CAWSGVGGPKETQYF; clone size: NA; CDR3 length: 15; J gene: TRBJ2-5; V gene: TRBV30; D gene: NA
CDR3 protein: CASSLRPGHLATNEKLFF; clone size: NA; CDR3 length: 18; J gene: TRBJ1-4; V gene: TRBV7-2; D gene: NA
CDR3 protein: CASRRDREDTGELFF; clone size: NA; CDR3 length: 15; J gene: TRBJ2-2; V gene: TRBV2; D gene: TRBD1
CDR3 protein: CASRSQETQYF; clone size: NA; CDR3 length: 11; J gene: TRBJ2-5; V gene: TRBV11-1; D gene: NA
CDR3 protein: CAISESRQGWGNTEAFF; clone size: NA; CDR3 length: 17; J gene: TRBJ1-1; V gene: TRBV10-3; D gene: NA
CDR3 protein: CASRQQVNTEAFF; clone size: NA; CDR3 length: 13; J gene: TRBJ1-1; V gene: TRBV7-3; D gene: NA
CDR3 protein: CAWNRGIGGEQYF; clone size: NA; CDR3 length: 13; J gene: TRBJ2-7; V gene: TRBV30; D gene: TRBD1
CDR3 protein: CASSPGSGRTFSGANVLTF; clone size: NA; CDR3 length: 19; J gene: TRBJ2-6; V gene: TRBV28; D gene: NA
CDR3 protein: CASRGTSGGETQYF; clone size: NA; CDR3 length: 14; J gene: TRBJ2-5; V gene: TRBV2; D gene: TRBD2
CDR3 protein: CASSLSPRTGDYGYTF; clone size: few; CDR3 length: 16; J gene: TRBJ1-2; V gene: TRBV5-5; D gene: TRBD1
CDR3 protein: CASSPGVIAEQFF; clone size: NA; CDR3 length: 13; J gene: TRBJ2-1; V gene: TRBV5-4; D gene: NA
CDR3 protein: CASSLREISTDTQYF; clone size: NA; CDR3 length: 15; J gene: TRBJ2-3; V gene: TRBV5-4; D gene: NA
CDR3 protein: CASSEASGRGANVLTF; clone size: NA; CDR3 length: 16; J gene: TRBJ2-6; V gene: TRBV6-1; D gene: NA
CDR3 protein: CASSLGRGHQETQYF; clone size: NA; CDR3 length: 15; J gene: TRBJ2-5; V gene: TRBV13; D gene: NA
CDR3 protein: CASSGGVGEQYF; clone size: NA; CDR3 length: 12; J gene: TRBJ2-7; V gene: TRBV2; D gene: NA
CDR3 protein: CASSTSEGTGELFF; clone size: NA; CDR3 length: 14; J gene: TRBJ2-2; V gene: TRBV6-6; D gene: NA
CDR3 protein: CASSLGEKYYEQYF; clone size: once; CDR3 length: 14; J gene: TRBJ2-7; V gene: TRBV7-2; D gene: NA
CDR3 protein: CASSGQSSYNSPLHF; clone size: NA; CDR3 length: 15; J gene: TRBJ1-6; V gene: TRBV2; D gene: NA
CDR3 protein: CASSFFALQETQYF; clone size: NA; CDR3 length: 14; J gene: TRBJ2-5; V gene: TRBV7-9; D gene: NA
CDR3 protein: CASSPGGLEETQYF; clone size: NA; CDR3 length: 14; J gene: TRBJ2-5; V gene: TRBV11-2; D gene: TRBD1
CDR3 protein: CASSLDRNSYEQYF; clone size: NA; CDR3 length: 14; J gene: NA; V gene: TRBV11-2; D gene: NA
CDR3 protein: CASSARGVGYEQYF; clone size: NA; CDR3 length: 14; J gene: TRBJ2-7; V gene: TRBV5-1; D gene: NA
CDR3 protein: CAISEAIEQYF; clone size: few; CDR3 length: 11; J gene: TRBJ2-7; V gene: TRBV10-3; D gene: NA
CDR3 protein: CASRRTEGETQYF; clone size: NA; CDR3 length: 13; J gene: TRBJ2-5; V gene: TRBV2; D gene: NA
CDR3 protein: CASRDRGSGSGNTIYF; clone size: NA; CDR3 length: 16; J gene: TRBJ1-3; V gene: TRBV28; D gene: TRBD1
CDR3 protein: CASSVQGLGTEAFF; clone size: many; CDR3 length: 14; J gene: TRBJ1-1; V gene: TRBV7-2; D gene: NA
CDR3 protein: CASSQRLDPLGNQPQHF; clone size: NA; CDR3 length: 17; J gene: TRBJ1-5; V gene: TRBV4-2; D gene: NA